One sample yielded the 5 T cell receptor beta chains listed below, sequenced in a study of blood T cell repertoires in COVID-19. Profiled with immunoSEQ multiplex PCR; TCRdb holds only in-frame clones, not every one. Of 160,000 or so clones listed, approximately 82% are singletons. The source material was peripheral blood. The origin of the receptors is a man in his 70s who had recovered from COVID-19.

The chain uses TRBV4-3 and TRBJ2-4, with D maybe TRBD1 (5 bases). This CDR3 comprises 14 residues. Trimming removed 1 base from V and 7 bases from J, with 11 bases in between. Germline V gene lookup returns CDR1 LGHNA and CDR2 YSLEER. The CDR3, as DNA: TGCGCCAGCAGCCAAGGGTGGGGCCTGAACATTCAGTACTTC. Its translation is CASSQGWGLNIQYF.

V is TRBV4-1 and J is TRBJ1-1; D is ambiguous. Germline assignment: CDR1 MGHRA and CDR2 YSYEKL. The CDR3 consists of 13 residues. V lost 3 bases and J lost 5, with 10 bases in between. The CDR3: CASSHRGQTEAFF. In nucleotides, the CDR3 is TGCGCCAGCAGCCACCGAGGCCAGACTGAAGCTTTCTTT.

This clone was observed once. The chain is built from TRBV28 and TRBJ1-1; TRBD1 might be the D (6 bases). Germline CDR1 MDHEN, CDR2 SYDVKM. The V end lost 4 bases, the J end lost 8 bases, and 11 bases lay between the germline ends. The CDR3 has 12 residues. The CDR3 bases are TGTGCCAGCAGTTCCCCCGGGACAGAAGCTTTCTTT. As protein: CASSSPGTEAFF.

This clone appeared a few times. The chain couples TRBV7-8 to TRBJ1-2, with 9 positions matching TRBD1. The V gene's germline CDR1 is SGHVS and CDR2 FQNEAQ. V shed 1 base and J 4 bases; nucleotides not matched to a gene: 4. This CDR3 region has 15 residues. CDR3 sequence (DNA): TGTGCCAGCAGCTTAGATCCGGGACAGGGCTATGGCTACACCTTC. It is translated as CASSLDPGQGYGYTF.

The chain joins TRBV5-4 to TRBJ1-2; 7 bases line up with TRBD1. The CDR3 totals 16 residues. From germline, CDR1 is SGHNT and CDR2 YYREEE (reference sequence). With V trimmed by 4 bases and J by 2 bases, 11 bases remained unmatched. The chain's CDR3 is CASSVNPGQINYGYTF. For the CDR3, the DNA is TGTGCCAGCAGCGTAAACCCGGGACAGATAAACTATGGCTACACCTTC.